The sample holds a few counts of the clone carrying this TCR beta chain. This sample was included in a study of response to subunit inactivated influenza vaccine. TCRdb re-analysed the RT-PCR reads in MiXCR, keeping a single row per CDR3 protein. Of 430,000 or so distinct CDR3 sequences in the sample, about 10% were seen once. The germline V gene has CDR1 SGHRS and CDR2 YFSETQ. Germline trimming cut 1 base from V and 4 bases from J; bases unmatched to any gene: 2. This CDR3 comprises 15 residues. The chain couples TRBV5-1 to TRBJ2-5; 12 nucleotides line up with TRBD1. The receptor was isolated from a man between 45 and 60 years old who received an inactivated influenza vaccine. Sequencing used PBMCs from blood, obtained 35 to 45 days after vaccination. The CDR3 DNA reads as TGCGCCAGCAGCTTGAGGGGACAGGGGGCAGAGACCCAGTACTTC. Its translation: CASSLRGQGAETQYF. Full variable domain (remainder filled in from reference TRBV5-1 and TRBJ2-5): KAGVTQTPRYLIKTRGQQVTLSCSPISGHRSVSWYQQTPGQGLQFLFEYFSETQRNKGNFPGRFSGRQFSNSRSEMNVSTLELGDSALYLCASSLRGQGAETQYFGPGTRLLVL.